This T cell receptor beta chain came from a study of shared clonotypes between healthy human individuals. The CDR3 extends over 20 amino acids. V lost 1 base to trimming and J lost 5 bases; unmatched junction nucleotides: 20. CDR1 and CDR2 (germline): LGHNA, YNFKEQ. Naive CD8 isolation took CD45RO-negative cells positively selected for CCR7 and excluded terminally differentiated effector memory CD45RA+ cells. Libraries were prepared by immunoSEQ multiplex PCR; TCRdb keeps only in-frame clonotypes and omits some of them. Here the sample spans millions of clones, about 95% being singletons. This chain uses TRBV4-2 with TRBJ2-3, with TRBD2 identical over 8 bases. The sequence came from a man between 18 and 35 years old in good health. Material for sequencing was naive CD8+ T cells sorted from blood. The CDR3 protein is CASSQAEGIVSGALGDTQYF. The CDR3 DNA reads TGTGCCAGCAGCCAAGCGGAAGGGATTGTTAGCGGGGCCCTGGGAGATACGCAGTATTTT.